This passage covers 3 T cell receptor beta chains from one sample sequenced in a study of blood T cell repertoires in COVID-19. The repertoire was sequenced with immunoSEQ multiplex PCR; TCRdb's copy has only in-frame clones and lacks some. The profile shows a few hundred thousand clones, 70% to 80% of them singletons. What was sequenced was peripheral blood. Every receptor here comes from a woman of 80 years or more with acute or convalescent COVID-19.

The chain couples TRBV6-2 or TRBV6-3 to TRBJ1-2; no clear D. Germline loops: CDR1 MNHEY, CDR2 SVGEGT. This CDR3 spans 15 amino acids. V was cut by 2 bases and J by 7 bases, with 17 bases left in between. CDR3 nucleotide sequence: TGTGCCAGCAGTTACGAAAAGGGCGGAGGTGGTGGCTACACCTTC. Its translation is CASSYEKGGGGGYTF.

The V gene is TRBV27, the J gene TRBJ2-1; 11 positions agree with TRBD2. Germline CDR1 MNHEY, CDR2 SMNVEV (reference sequence). The CDR3 is made up of 19 amino acids. Trimming cost V 2 bases and J 2 bases; bases outside gene matches: 11. CDR3 DNA: TGTGCCAGCAGTTTACGGCTAGCGGGGGGCCTGTTCCCCTACAATGAGCAGTTCTTC. The encoded protein is CASSLRLAGGLFPYNEQFF.

The chain uses TRBV18 and TRBJ2-3; a weak D match, TRBD1 (5 bases). Trimming stripped 0 bases from V and 1 base from J, with 11 bases between. Looked up from germline, CDR1 is KGHSH and CDR2 is LQKENI. The CDR3 is 16 residues long. The CDR3 sequence is CASSPPTWGRTDTQYF. CDR3 bases: TGTGCCAGCTCACCACCCACCTGGGGCCGCACAGATACGCAGTATTTT.